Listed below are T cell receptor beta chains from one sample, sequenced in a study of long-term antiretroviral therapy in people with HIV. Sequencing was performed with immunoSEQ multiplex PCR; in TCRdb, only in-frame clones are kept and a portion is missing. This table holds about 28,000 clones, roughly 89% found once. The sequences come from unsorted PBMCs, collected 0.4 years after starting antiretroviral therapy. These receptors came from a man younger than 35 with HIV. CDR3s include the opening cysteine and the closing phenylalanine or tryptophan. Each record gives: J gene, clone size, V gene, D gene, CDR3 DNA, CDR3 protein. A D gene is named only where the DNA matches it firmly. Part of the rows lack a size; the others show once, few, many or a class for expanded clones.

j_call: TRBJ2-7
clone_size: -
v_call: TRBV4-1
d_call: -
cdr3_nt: TGCGCCAGCAGCGAGGCAGCGTCCTACGAGCAGTACTTC
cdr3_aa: CASSEAASYEQYF

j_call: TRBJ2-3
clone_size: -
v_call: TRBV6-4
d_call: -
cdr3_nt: TGTGCCAGCAGTGACCCGCCCGGAGGTACGCAGTATTTT
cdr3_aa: CASSDPPGGTQYF

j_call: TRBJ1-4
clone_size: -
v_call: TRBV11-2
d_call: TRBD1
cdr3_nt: TGTGCCAGCAGCTTAGGTCTCCGGGACAGCTCTGAAAAACTGTTTTTT
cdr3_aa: CASSLGLRDSSEKLFF

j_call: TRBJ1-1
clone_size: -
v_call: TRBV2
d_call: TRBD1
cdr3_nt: TGTGCCAGCCCTCGGGGACAGAGGGCGAGAACTGAAGCTTTCTTT
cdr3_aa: CASPRGQRARTEAFF

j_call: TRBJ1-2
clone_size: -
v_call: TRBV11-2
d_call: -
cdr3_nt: TGTGCCAGCACCGGGGGCCCGGACTATGGCTACACCTTC
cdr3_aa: CASTGGPDYGYTF

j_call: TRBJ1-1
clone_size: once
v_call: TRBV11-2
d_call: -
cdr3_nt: TGTGCCAACAGCAACCCCGGGAACACTGAAGCTTTCTTT
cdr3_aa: CANSNPGNTEAFF

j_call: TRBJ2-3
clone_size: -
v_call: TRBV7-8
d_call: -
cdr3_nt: TGTGCCAGCAGCTTTGGCAGGGGCACAGATACGCAGTATTTT
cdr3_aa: CASSFGRGTDTQYF

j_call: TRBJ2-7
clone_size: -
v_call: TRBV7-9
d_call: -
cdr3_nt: TGTGCCAGCAGCCCGGAGGGCTCCTACGAGCAGTACTTC
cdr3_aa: CASSPEGSYEQYF

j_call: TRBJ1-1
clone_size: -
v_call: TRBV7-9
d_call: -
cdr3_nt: TGTGCCAGCAGCTTAAACGCAGGTAACACTGAAGCTTTCTTT
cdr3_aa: CASSLNAGNTEAFF

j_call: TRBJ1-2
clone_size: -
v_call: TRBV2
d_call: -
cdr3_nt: TGTGCCAGCAGAAGGGACATCCAATATGGCTACACCTTC
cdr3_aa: CASRRDIQYGYTF

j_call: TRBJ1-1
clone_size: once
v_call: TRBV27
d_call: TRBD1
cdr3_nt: TGTGCCAGCAGTTTCCAGGCCCGGGACAGGAACACTGAAGCTTTCTTT
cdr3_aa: CASSFQARDRNTEAFF

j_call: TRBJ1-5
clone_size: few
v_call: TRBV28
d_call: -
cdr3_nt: TGTGCCAGCACCCTGGTGGCAGAGACTGATCAGCCCCAGCATTTT
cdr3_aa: CASTLVAETDQPQHF

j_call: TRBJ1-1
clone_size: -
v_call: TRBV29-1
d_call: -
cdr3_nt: TGCAGCGTTGGATATGAAGCTTTCTTT
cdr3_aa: CSVGYEAFF

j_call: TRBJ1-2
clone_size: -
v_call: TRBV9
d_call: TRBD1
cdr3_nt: TGTGCCAGCAGCCCGAGGGACAGCCTTAACTATGGCTACACCTTC
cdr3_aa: CASSPRDSLNYGYTF

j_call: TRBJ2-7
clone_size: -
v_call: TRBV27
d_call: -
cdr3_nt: TGTGCCAGCAGTTTTTCGGACAGCTACGAGCAGTACTTC
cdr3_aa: CASSFSDSYEQYF

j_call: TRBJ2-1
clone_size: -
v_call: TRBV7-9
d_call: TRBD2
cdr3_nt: TGTGCCAGCAGCTCCAGCGGGAGGGCGGAAAATGAGCAGTTCTTC
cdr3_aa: CASSSSGRAENEQFF

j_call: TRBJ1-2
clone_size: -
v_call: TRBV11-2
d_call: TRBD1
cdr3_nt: TGTGCCAGCTCGACCCGGACAGGGATTAACTATGGCTACACCTTC
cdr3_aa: CASSTRTGINYGYTF

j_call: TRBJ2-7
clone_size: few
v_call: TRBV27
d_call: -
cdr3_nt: TGTGCCAGCAGCTTAACTCCGGGACCAGGATGGTCCTACGAGCAGTACTTC
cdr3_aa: CASSLTPGPGWSYEQYF

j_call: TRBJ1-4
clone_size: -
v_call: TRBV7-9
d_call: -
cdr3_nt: TGTGCCAGCAGCTCCGCGACAGTGCGTAATGAAAAACTGTTTTTT
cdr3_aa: CASSSATVRNEKLFF

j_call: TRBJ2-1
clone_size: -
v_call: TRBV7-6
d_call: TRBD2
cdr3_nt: TGTGCCAGCAGCTTACTGCCTAGCGGTTACAATGAGCAGTTCTTC
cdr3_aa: CASSLLPSGYNEQFF

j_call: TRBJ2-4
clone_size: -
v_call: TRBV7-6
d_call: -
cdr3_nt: TGTGCCAGCAGCTTAGACAATCAGGGCATTCAGTACTTC
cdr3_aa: CASSLDNQGIQYF

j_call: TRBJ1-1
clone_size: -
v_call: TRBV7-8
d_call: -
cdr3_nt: TGTGCCAGCAGCTTAGTAAAGGGGAACACTGAAGCTTTCTTT
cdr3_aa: CASSLVKGNTEAFF

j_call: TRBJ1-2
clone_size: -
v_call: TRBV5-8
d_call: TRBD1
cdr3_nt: TGTGCCAGCAGCGCGGGGACAGGGCGGCAGAAAGGCTACACCTTC
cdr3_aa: CASSAGTGRQKGYTF

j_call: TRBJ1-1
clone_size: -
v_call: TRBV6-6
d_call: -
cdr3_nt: TGTGCCAGCAGTTACATCCAGGAGAACACTGAAGCTTTCTTT
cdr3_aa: CASSYIQENTEAFF

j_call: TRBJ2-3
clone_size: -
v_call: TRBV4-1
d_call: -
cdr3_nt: TGCGCCAGCAGCCACACGTCAGGGGGGCTTGAGGCAGATACGCAGTATTTT
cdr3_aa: CASSHTSGGLEADTQYF

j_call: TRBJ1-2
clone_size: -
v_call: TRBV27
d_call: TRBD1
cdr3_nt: TGTGCCAGCAGTTTATCGAGCAGACAGGGGTTGAGAAACTATGGCTACACCTTC
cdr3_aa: CASSLSSRQGLRNYGYTF

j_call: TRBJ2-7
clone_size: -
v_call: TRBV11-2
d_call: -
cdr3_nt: TGTGCCAGCAGCTCCTACGAGCAGTACTTC
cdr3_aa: CASSSYEQYF

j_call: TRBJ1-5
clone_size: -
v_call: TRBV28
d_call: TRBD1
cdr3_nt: TGTGCCAGCAGTTTATGGGACAGGGGGGATCAGCCCCAGCATTTT
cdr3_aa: CASSLWDRGDQPQHF

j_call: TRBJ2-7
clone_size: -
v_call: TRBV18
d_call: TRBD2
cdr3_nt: TGTGCCAGCTCACCACTAGGACTAGCGGGGCTCGAGAAGTACGAGCAGTACTTC
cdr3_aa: CASSPLGLAGLEKYEQYF

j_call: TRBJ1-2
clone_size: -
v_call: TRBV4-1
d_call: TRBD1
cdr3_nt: TGCGCCAGCAGCCAAGATAGGGCGACAGGGCAGGTCGGCTATGGCTACACCTTC
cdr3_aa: CASSQDRATGQVGYGYTF

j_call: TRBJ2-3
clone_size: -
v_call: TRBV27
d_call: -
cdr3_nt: TGTGCCAGCAGTATTGACACCAGAAACACAGATACGCAGTATTTT
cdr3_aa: CASSIDTRNTDTQYF

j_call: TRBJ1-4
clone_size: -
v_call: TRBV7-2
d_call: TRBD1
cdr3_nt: TGTGCCAGCAGCATCCGACAGGGGACAACTAATGAAAAACTGTTTTTT
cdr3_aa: CASSIRQGTTNEKLFF

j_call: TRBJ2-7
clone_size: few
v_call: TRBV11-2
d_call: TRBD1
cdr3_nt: TGTGCCAGCAGCTCGGACAGGGGGCCCTACGAGCAGTACTTC
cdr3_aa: CASSSDRGPYEQYF

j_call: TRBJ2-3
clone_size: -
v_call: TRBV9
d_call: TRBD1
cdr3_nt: TGTGCCAGCAGCTCCAAGACAGGGGGCTATGCAGATACGCAGTATTTT
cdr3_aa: CASSSKTGGYADTQYF

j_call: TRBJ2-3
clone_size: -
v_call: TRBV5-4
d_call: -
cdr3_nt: TGTGCCAGCAGCTCAGGACCCGGCACAGATACGCAGTATTTT
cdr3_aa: CASSSGPGTDTQYF

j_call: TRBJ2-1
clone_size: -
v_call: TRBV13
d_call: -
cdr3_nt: TGTGCCAGCAGCTCGGGACTGGCGGTCAATGAGCAGTTCTTC
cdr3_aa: CASSSGLAVNEQFF

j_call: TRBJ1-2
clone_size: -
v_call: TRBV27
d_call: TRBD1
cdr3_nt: TGTGCCAGCAGTTTCCAGGGGGTTAACTATGGCTACACCTTC
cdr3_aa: CASSFQGVNYGYTF

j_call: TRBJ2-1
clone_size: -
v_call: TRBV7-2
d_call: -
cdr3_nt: TGTGCCAGCAGCTTTTCTGGGGGCGATGAGCAGTTCTTC
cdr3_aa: CASSFSGGDEQFF

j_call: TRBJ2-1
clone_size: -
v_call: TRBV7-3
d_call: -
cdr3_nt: TGTGCCAGCAGCTTAATGGAGTCGGGCGGGAATGAGCAGTTCTTC
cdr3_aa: CASSLMESGGNEQFF

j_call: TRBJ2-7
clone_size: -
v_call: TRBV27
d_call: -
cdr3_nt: TGTGCCAGCAGTTTATCGTCGGGCTACGAGCAGTACTTC
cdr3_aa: CASSLSSGYEQYF

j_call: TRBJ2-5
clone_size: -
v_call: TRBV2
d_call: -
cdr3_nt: TGTGCCAGCAGTGAAGCGGGGGGCAGGGGGAAGCAACAAGAGACCCAGTACTTC
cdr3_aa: CASSEAGGRGKQQETQYF

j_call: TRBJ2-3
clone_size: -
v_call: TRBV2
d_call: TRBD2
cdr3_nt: TGTGCCAGTACTATTTTAGCGGGGGCGAGCACAGATACGCAGTATTTT
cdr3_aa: CASTILAGASTDTQYF